This T cell receptor beta chain was captured in a study of response to subunit inactivated influenza vaccine. CDR3 length: 15 amino acids. V was clipped by 2 bases and J by 3 bases, with 13 bases between them. Germline V gene sequence: CDR1 MNHEY, CDR2 SVGAGI. TCRdb passed the RT-PCR reads through MiXCR, listing each CDR3 protein once. This table has about half a million distinct CDR3 sequences, 25% appearing once. On this clonotype itself: Antigen: not known.

The study, taken as a whole, reports: The authors proposed limited new T cell recruitment per seasonal influenza vaccination.

This specimen consisted of CD4+ T cells sorted from PBMCs, obtained 4 to 6 days after vaccination. The chain links TRBV6-5 to TRBJ2-5; tentative D call: TRBD2 (7 bases). The clonotype was recovered from a man aged 45-65 years who received an inactivated influenza vaccine. The CDR3 sequence is CASSYGGGQKETQYF. The CDR3 DNA reads as TGTGCCAGCAGTTACGGCGGGGGCCAGAAAGAGACCCAGTACTTC.